This T cell receptor (beta chain) was captured in a study of cytomegalovirus exposure and HLA in healthy donors. V was cut by 0 bases and J by 4 bases, with 14 bases left in between. The length of the CDR3 is 15 residues. Germline V gene sequence: CDR1 SGDLS, CDR2 YYNGEE. With 60 Vbeta and 13 Jbeta primers, the PCR was carried out. The method was immunoSEQ multiplex PCR; TCRdb's version includes in-frame clones alone and lacks a portion of them. The data show under 200,000 clones, and the top ten clones hold roughly 6.7%. The sample comprised PBMCs. The clonotype originates from a man aged 25 to 40 in good health and CMV-seronegative. The chain couples TRBV9 to TRBJ2-7; tentative D call: TRBD1 (6 bases). As DNA, the CDR3 is TGTGCCAGCAGCGTAGGTGGGGGCAGGGGATACGAGCAGTACTTC. Translation: CASSVGGGRGYEQYF.